Detailed here is one T cell receptor beta chain. Looked up from germline, CDR1 is SQVTM and CDR2 is ANQGSEA. Trimming shortened V by 4 bases and J by 1 base, and 10 bases separated the two germline ends. The CDR3 covers 13 residues. Indicated treatment: around 19 received Ad26.COV2.S at low or high dose, single or two shots; about 5 received placebo; per-sample allocation not given. Each sample was drawn 63 days after the first injection (of vaccine or placebo). Donor was an adult aged 18-55 years in Boston. An Ad26 vector expressing Wuhan-strain SARS-CoV-2 spike constituted the vaccine. This record belongs to a study of Ad26.COV2.S vaccination and SARS-CoV-2 variants. About the research overall: Once, or twice with 56 days between doses, Ad26.COV2.S was given intramuscularly.

The method was immunoSEQ multiplex PCR; TCRdb's version includes in-frame clones alone and lacks a portion of them. The repertoire consists of fewer than 400,000 clones, with approximately 86% occurring once and the leading ten covering roughly 1.9%. The clonotype comes from a person between 18 and 65 years old who received the Ad26.COV2.S COVID-19 vaccine or a placebo. This material consisted of peripheral blood, taken in a trial of Ad26.COV2.S vaccine versus placebo. The V gene is TRBV29-1, the J gene TRBJ1-1, with D possibly matching TRBD1 (5 bases). DNA of the CDR3: TGCAGCGTTGGTCGACAGCAGAACACTGAAGCTTTCTTT. This sequence encodes CSVGRQQNTEAFF.